This T cell receptor beta chain comes out of a study of cytomegalovirus exposure and HLA in healthy donors. Regarding the study as a whole: In a later analysis, a genetic analysis reported fewer productive-TCR N-insertions in an Asian-associated ancestry cluster than the cohort average.

Trimming took 2 bases from V and 5 from J; bases not matched to a gene: 9. Germline CDR1 is SGHKS and CDR2 is YYEKEE (reference sequence). The CDR3 has 15 residues. For this clone: The antigen is unknown.

PCR primers comprised 60 Vbeta and 13 Jbeta primers. Method: immunoSEQ multiplex PCR; TCRdb's copy keeps in-frame clones and lacks some. The repertoire includes about 120,000 clones, 76% of them detected once, and 12% sits in the top ten. The material sequenced was PBMCs. The rearrangement uses TRBV5-5 and TRBJ1-2, with 7 bases fitting TRBD1. The sequence was collected from a woman between 40 and 55 years old in good health and CMV-seropositive. The CDR3 here is CASSFVTGQNYGYTF. The CDR3 DNA sequence: TGTGCCAGCAGCTTTGTAACGGGACAGAATTATGGCTACACCTTC.